This passage covers 9 T cell receptor beta chains from one sample sequenced in a study of blood T cell repertoires in COVID-19. The protocol was immunoSEQ multiplex PCR, while the TCRdb copy is restricted to in-frame clones and leaves out a portion. The profile covers 150,000 to 250,000 clones, with roughly 82% appearing a single time and 12% taken by the ten largest. The sample consisted of PBMCs or T cells enriched from blood (not recorded which). The receptors stem from a middle-aged man who had recovered from COVID-19.

The chain recombines TRBV19 with TRBJ2-6, with TRBD1 matching 9 bases. The germline gives CDR1 LNHDA, CDR2 SQIVND (reference sequence). J was trimmed by 1 base and V by 5 bases; bases with no gene match: 6. This CDR3 has 17 amino acids. CDR3 coding DNA: TGTGCCAGTAGTCTGGCGGGACAGGGTTCTGGGGCCAACGTCCTGACTTTC. It yields the protein CASSLAGQGSGANVLTF. Full variable domain (outside the CDR3, taken from reference TRBV19 and TRBJ2-6): DGGITQSPKYLFRKEGQNVTLSCEQNLNHDAMYWYRQDPGQGLRLIYYSQIVNDFQKGDIAEGYSVSREKKESFPLTVTSAQKNPTAFYLCASSLAGQGSGANVLTFGAGSRLTVL.

This clone has a handful of counts. The chain joins TRBV4-3 to TRBJ1-4, with 10 bases lining up with TRBD1. V trimming: 0 bases; J trimming: 9 bases; junction bases outside the gene matches: 10. The germline CDR1 and CDR2 sequences are LGHNA and YSLEER. CDR3 length: 17 residues. The CDR3, as DNA: TGCGCCAGCAGCCAAGACATCCCGGGACAGGGGAATCAAAAACTGTTTTTT. It encodes CASSQDIPGQGNQKLFF.

The chain combines TRBV7-2 with TRBJ2-3; D perhaps matches TRBD2 (5 bases). This CDR3 has 14 residues. V dropped 5 bases and J dropped 2 bases, with 11 bases sitting between them. The germline V gene has CDR1 SGHTA and CDR2 FQGNSA. The CDR3 region has the DNA TGTGCCAGCAGCCTGGACGGGAACACAGATACGCAGTATTTT. This encodes CASSLDGNTDTQYF. Looking up the rest from reference TRBV7-2 and TRBJ2-3 gives the full variable domain: GAGVSQSPSNKVTEKGKDVELRCDPISGHTALYWYRQSLGQGLEFLIYFQGNSAPDKSGLPSDRFSAERTGGSVSTLTIQRTQQEDSAVYLCASSLDGNTDTQYFGPGTRLTVL.

The chain uses TRBV5-1 and TRBJ1-1; no clear D gene. Germline V gene data show CDR1 as SGHRS and CDR2 as YFSETQ. V dropped 1 base and J dropped 1 base, with 14 bases sitting between them. CDR3 length: 16 residues. The CDR3 sequence is CASSLRQTHQNTEAFF. CDR3 coding DNA: TGCGCCAGCAGCTTGAGGCAGACACACCAGAACACTGAAGCTTTCTTT.

This chain links TRBV24-1 with TRBJ2-7, with D unclear. V lost 5 bases, J lost 1 base, and 8 bases lay in between. Germline assignment: CDR1 KGHDR and CDR2 SFDVKD. The CDR3 spans 13 residues. DNA for the CDR3: TGTGCCACCAGTGGCACAGATTCCTACGAGCAGTACTTC. This encodes CATSGTDSYEQYF.

The rearrangement uses TRBV3-1 (or the pseudogene TRBV3-2) and TRBJ2-1; D perhaps matches TRBD2 (5 bases). V was cut by 1 base and J by 14 bases, with 12 bases left in between. This CDR3 contains 12 residues. Germline V gives CDR1 LGHDT, CDR2 YNNKEL (reference sequence). This chain's CDR3 is CASSQGTAEEFF. CDR3 DNA: TGTGCCAGCAGCCAAGGTACAGCGGAGGAGTTCTTC.

The V gene is TRBV9, the J gene TRBJ2-7; 8 positions match TRBD1. The CDR3 is 17 amino acids. CDR1 SGDLS and CDR2 YYNGEE come from the germline V gene. V lost 0 bases to trimming and J lost 2 bases; unmatched junction nucleotides: 10. The CDR3 DNA is TGTGCCAGCAGCGTAGATATTTCGGGACAGGTGACCTACGAGCAGTACTTC. The encoded protein is CASSVDISGQVTYEQYF. Drawing the rest from reference TRBV9 and TRBJ2-7, the complete variable domain is DSGVTQTPKHLITATGQRVTLRCSPRSGDLSVYWYQQSLDQGLQFLIQYYNGEERAKGNILERFSAQQFPDLHSELNLSSLELGDSALYFCASSVDISGQVTYEQYFGPGTRLTVT.

This clone has just a few counts. The chain is built from TRBV2 and TRBJ1-1, with no clear D. There are 14 residues in the CDR3. The V and J ends lost 2 bases and 1 base respectively, with 8 bases between them. Germline CDR1 SNHLY, CDR2 FYNNEI. In DNA, the CDR3 is TGTGCCAGCAGTGAATTCCCGGGGAACACTGAAGCTTTCTTT. Its translation: CASSEFPGNTEAFF.

The table lists this clone with a few counts. This chain links TRBV4-1 with TRBJ2-1, with D tentatively TRBD1 (5 bases). Germline CDR1 and CDR2: MGHRA and YSYEKL. The CDR3 has 13 residues. V was trimmed by 0 bases and J by 9 bases, leaving 9 bases between them. The DNA for the CDR3 is TGCGCCAGCAGCCAAGACAGGGCCAGTGAGCAGTTCTTC. Translating gives CASSQDRASEQFF.